This TCR beta chain emerged from a study of vaccination and CD4 T cells after COVID-19. Background on the study: Six males and four females constituted the convalescent cohort, two of whom were Hispanic. Study-wide results and limits: Among convalescent patients, a median about 86% of reactive clones emerged only after vaccination.

The Oncomine TCR Beta short-read assay generated sequence data from the DNA of cultured CD4+ T cells. TCRdb recomputed calls from the PCR reads with MiXCR, one row per CDR3 protein. Here the sample spans fewer than 4,500 distinct CDR3 sequences, 15% being singletons. Specified treatment: approximately nine-day PBMC culture with coronavirus spike peptide pools or control peptides (ViraFEST assay). Cells were cultured for around ten days, and then CD4+ T cells were isolated by negative selection. Germline trimming cut 6 bases from V and 6 bases from J; bases unmatched to any gene: 16. The CDR3 consists of 18 residues. CDR1 is LGHDT and CDR2 is YNNKEL in the germline V gene (reference sequence). Worth noting for this clonotype: Its matching antigen is unknown.

The J gene is TRBJ2-2, the V gene TRBV3-1; 10 positions agree with TRBD1. The receptor comes from a human donor who had recovered from COVID-19. Material: CD4+ T cells from blood, cultured in vitro. CDR3 sequence reads: CASSYTHPGTGVPGELFF. The CDR3, as DNA: TGTGCCAGCAGTTACACTCACCCCGGGACAGGGGTCCCCGGGGAGCTGTTTTTT.